The T cell receptor (beta chain) described here comes from a study of cytomegalovirus exposure and HLA in healthy donors. The PCR employed 60 Vbeta primers together with 13 Jbeta primers. The protocol was immunoSEQ multiplex PCR, while the TCRdb copy is restricted to in-frame clones and leaves out a portion. The data contain about 160,000 clones, 80% of them singletons. Study-wide findings and caveats: In a later analysis, TCR beta V- and J-gene trimming was associated with a missense DCLRE1C variant. According to the study, around 150 TCR beta chains were cytomegalovirus-associated.

The CDR3 extends over 13 amino acids. Trimming stripped 2 bases from V and 7 bases from J, with 9 bases between. Germline loops: CDR1 SGHNT, CDR2 YYREEE (reference sequence). As concerns this clone: What it recognizes is unknown.

The chain has TRBV5-4 and TRBJ1-4, with a possible D match to TRBD1 (5 bases). Sequences were obtained from PBMCs. This clonotype was obtained from a man under 40 in good health and CMV-seronegative. This chain's CDR3 is CASSFLGAEKLFF. In DNA form, the CDR3 reads TGTGCCAGCAGCTTTTTAGGGGCTGAAAAACTGTTTTTT.